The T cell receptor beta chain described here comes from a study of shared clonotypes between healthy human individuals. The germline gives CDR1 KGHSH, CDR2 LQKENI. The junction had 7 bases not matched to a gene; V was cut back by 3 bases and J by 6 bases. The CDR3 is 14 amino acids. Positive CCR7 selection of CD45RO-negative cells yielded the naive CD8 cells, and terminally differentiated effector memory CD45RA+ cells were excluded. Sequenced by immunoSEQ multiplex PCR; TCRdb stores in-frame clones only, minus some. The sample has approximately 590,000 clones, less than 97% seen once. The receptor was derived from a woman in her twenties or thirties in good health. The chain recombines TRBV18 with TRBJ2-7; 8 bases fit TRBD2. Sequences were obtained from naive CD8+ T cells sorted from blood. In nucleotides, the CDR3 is TGTGCCAGCTCACCCGGGACTAGTTTTTTCGAGCAGTACTTC. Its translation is CASSPGTSFFEQYF.